The next 25 T cell receptor beta chains were all read from a single sample in a study of CD8 T cells in Susac syndrome. RNA totalling roughly 0.45 to 1 ug underwent reverse transcription with random hexamers. Using its own MiXCR run on the immunoSEQ multiplex PCR reads, TCRdb lists one record per CDR3 protein. The sample consists of some 99,000 distinct CDR3 sequences, 85% to 95% of them appearing once. Material for sequencing was CD4+ T cells from PBMCs. The source of these receptors is a human donor with Susac syndrome.

V is TRBV5-6 and J is TRBJ2-1; D is unclear. CDR1 is SGHDT and CDR2 is YYEEEE in the germline V gene. This CDR3 spans 12 amino acids. V lost 1 base to trimming and J lost 10 bases, with 9 bases between them. The CDR3 here is CASSLKGWEQFF. The CDR3 DNA is TGTGCCAGCAGCTTGAAGGGATGGGAGCAGTTCTTC.

The V gene is TRBV3-1, the J gene TRBJ2-1; no clear D gene. Germline CDR1 is LGHDT and CDR2 is YNNKEL (reference sequence). V was shortened by 1 base and J by 5 bases, with 6 bases between the two germline ends. CDR3 length equals 13 residues. CDR3 in DNA: TGTGCCAGCAGCCAAGTGATGGACAATGAGCAGTTCTTC. Encoded protein: CASSQVMDNEQFF.

The V gene is TRBV7-3, the J gene TRBJ2-7; D is ambiguous. Germline V gives CDR1 SGHTA, CDR2 FQGTGA. V was trimmed by 3 bases and J by 4 bases, leaving 10 bases between them. CDR3 length: 13 amino acids. The CDR3 reads CASSLFSGYEQYF. The CDR3, as DNA: TGTGCCAGCAGCTTGTTCAGTGGGTACGAGCAGTACTTC.

V usage is TRBV30 and J usage is TRBJ1-2; D unclear. This CDR3 is 12 amino acids long. Trimming removed 3 bases from V and 7 bases from J, with 12 bases in between. Germline V gene lookup returns CDR1 GTSNPN and CDR2 SVGIG (reference sequence). CDR3 loop: CAWSASRVGYTF. The CDR3 DNA sequence: TGTGCCTGGAGCGCCTCACGGGTTGGCTACACCTTC.

The chain employs TRBV4-1 and TRBJ2-7, with D possibly matching TRBD2 (5 bases). The CDR3 consists of 17 residues. With 1 base removed from V and 0 bases from J, the gap between germline ends came to 16 bases. Germline loops: CDR1 MGHRA, CDR2 YSYEKL. This chain's CDR3 is CASSQVVRTRSSYEQYF. CDR3 DNA: TGCGCCAGCAGCCAAGTTGTCCGTACTAGAAGCTCCTACGAGCAGTACTTC.

The chain employs TRBV9 and TRBJ1-6; 7 nucleotides align to TRBD1. The ends lost 2 bases at V and 9 bases at J; junction bases unmatched: 5. Germline-derived CDR1 and CDR2 are SGDLS and YYNGEE. The CDR3 is made up of 14 amino acids. CDR3 nucleotide sequence: TGTGCCAGCAGCGTGGAGGGGGCGAGTTCACCCCTCCACTTT. Encoded protein: CASSVEGASSPLHF. Complete variable domain (other parts from reference TRBV9 and TRBJ1-6): DSGVTQTPKHLITATGQRVTLRCSPRSGDLSVYWYQQSLDQGLQFLIQYYNGEERAKGNILERFSAQQFPDLHSELNLSSLELGDSALYFCASSVEGASSPLHFGNGTRLTVT.

This sequence joins TRBV14 and TRBJ2-5; D might be TRBD1 (5 bases). The ends were cut back, 3 bases at V and 1 base at J, with 18 bases in the middle. The CDR3 is 17 amino acids. Germline V CDR1 and CDR2: SGHDN, FVKESK. CDR3 region: CASSHKPSWGFQETQYF. The CDR3 region has the DNA TGTGCCAGCAGCCACAAGCCCTCCTGGGGCTTCCAAGAGACCCAGTACTTC.

The rearrangement uses TRBV7-3 and TRBJ2-6; tentatively, D is TRBD1 or TRBD2 (5 bases each). V was pared by 4 bases and J by 5 bases, with 12 bases between. The CDR3 has 15 residues. Germline assignment: CDR1 SGHTA and CDR2 FQGTGA. DNA of the CDR3: TGTGCCAGCAGCTCGACCGGGGCCCGGGCCAACGTCCTGACTTTC. Its translation: CASSSTGARANVLTF.

This chain connects TRBV25-1 to TRBJ2-5, with D unresolved. The V gene's germline CDR1 is MGHDK and CDR2 SYGVNS. CDR3 length: 15 amino acids. Trimming left V 3 bases short and J 5 bases short, with 16 bases between. In DNA, the CDR3 is TGTGCCAGCAGTGATCATCGAAGGATTAGGGAGACCCAGTACTTC. Translating it yields CASSDHRRIRETQYF.

The chain employs TRBV27 and TRBJ2-5; a possible D gene is TRBD1 (6 bases). This CDR3 has 10 residues. CDR1 and CDR2 (germline): MNHEY, SMNVEV (reference sequence). With 8 bases removed from V and 10 bases from J, the gap between germline ends came to 11 bases. In nucleotides, the CDR3 is TGTGCCAGCGGCGAGGGGGTCCAGTACTTC. This gives the protein CASGEGVQYF.

J is TRBJ2-5 and V is TRBV29-1, with a weak D call TRBD1 (6 bases). The CDR3 covers 12 residues. Trimming pared 0 bases from V and 4 bases from J, leaving 6 bases between. The germline V gene encodes CDR1 SQVTM and CDR2 ANQGSEA. The CDR3 sequence: CSVEEGAETQYF. The CDR3 region has the DNA TGCAGCGTTGAAGAGGGGGCAGAGACCCAGTACTTC. The whole variable domain, remainder taken from reference TRBV29-1 and TRBJ2-5, is SAVISQKPSRDICQRGTSLTIQCQVDSQVTMMFWYRQQPGQSLTLIATANQGSEATYESGFVIDKFPISRPNLTFSTLTVSNMSPEDSSIYLCSVEEGAETQYFGPGTRLLVL.

The chain's CDR3 is CSVVQGRYGYTF. CDR3 coding DNA: TGCAGCGTTGTACAGGGGCGCTATGGCTACACCTTC. J is TRBJ1-2 and V is TRBV29-1; 7 nucleotides agree with TRBD1. V was pared by 4 bases and J by 4 bases, with 3 bases of the junction left unmatched. This CDR3 is 12 amino acids long. Germline loops: CDR1 SQVTM, CDR2 ANQGSEA.

The chain recombines TRBV27 with TRBJ1-1; TRBD1 might be the D (5 bases). Germline lookup yields CDR1 MNHEY and CDR2 SMNVEV (reference sequence). The germline V and J ends were trimmed by 6 bases and 0 bases, with 8 bases remaining between them. CDR3 length: 13 residues. The chain's CDR3 is CASRGLMNTEAFF. The CDR3 DNA sequence: TGTGCCAGCAGGGGACTTATGAACACTGAAGCTTTCTTT.

The V gene is TRBV28, the J gene TRBJ2-3; 11 bases map to TRBD2. Germline lookup yields CDR1 MDHEN and CDR2 SYDVKM. Trimming removed 8 bases from V and 2 bases from J; junction bases left unmatched: 3. The CDR3 length is 14 residues. The CDR3 region is CASGSGGATDTQYF. CDR3 nucleotide sequence: TGTGCCAGCGGTAGCGGGGGGGCCACAGATACGCAGTATTTT.

The chain is built from TRBV12-3 or TRBV12-4 and TRBJ1-2; no clear D gene. This CDR3 is built from 14 residues. Between the trimmed V and J ends, which lost 6 bases and 2 bases, there was a span of 13 bases. The CDR3 is CASRPDGENYGYTF. In nucleotides, the CDR3 is TGTGCCAGCAGGCCGGACGGCGAAAACTATGGCTACACCTTC.

The chain uses TRBV5-4 and TRBJ2-7; D is possibly TRBD2 (5 bases). V was shortened by 2 bases and J by 5 bases, with 8 bases between the two germline ends. The CDR3 totals 12 residues. Germline lookup yields CDR1 SGHNT and CDR2 YYREEE (reference sequence). The DNA of the CDR3 is TGTGCCAGCAGCTTACCGGGAAACGAGCAGTACTTC. Its protein product is CASSLPGNEQYF.

The genes are TRBV5-4 and TRBJ2-3; a weak D match, TRBD1 (6 bases). The CDR3 runs to 14 residues. Germline V gene lookup returns CDR1 SGHNT and CDR2 YYREEE (reference sequence). V was pared by 6 bases and J by 4 bases, with 15 bases between. The CDR3 is CASTPPEGADTQYF. In DNA form, the CDR3 reads TGTGCCAGCACTCCTCCAGAGGGGGCAGATACGCAGTATTTT.

This clonotype was seen once. The chain has TRBV2 and TRBJ2-3; TRBD2 matches at 9 bases. The germline V gene has CDR1 SNHLY and CDR2 FYNNEI. J was trimmed by 4 bases and V by 1 base; bases with no gene match: 9. This CDR3 comprises 17 residues. CDR3 protein: CASSEGPLAGRADTQYF. DNA for the CDR3: TGTGCCAGCAGTGAAGGCCCCCTAGCGGGGAGGGCAGATACGCAGTATTTT.

This chain joins TRBV20-1 and TRBJ2-2; the D gene is possibly TRBD2 (6 bases). This CDR3 is 14 amino acids long. V gave up 4 bases and J gave up 0 bases, with 9 bases separating them. The germline V gene has CDR1 DFQATT and CDR2 SNEGSKA (reference sequence). CDR3 nucleotide sequence: TGCAGTGCTATGGAGGGCGCGAACACCGGGGAGCTGTTTTTT. It translates to CSAMEGANTGELFF.

The chain joins TRBV11-2 to TRBJ1-5; D is perhaps TRBD1 (6 bases). The CDR3 length is 15 residues. V was clipped by 4 bases and J by 7 bases, with 17 bases between them. Looked up from germline, CDR1 is SGHAT and CDR2 is FQNNGV. As DNA, the CDR3 is TGTGCCAGCAGCTCGTTAACAGGGTCGGGGCAGCCCCAGCATTTT. Encoded protein: CASSSLTGSGQPQHF.

The rearrangement uses TRBV29-1 and TRBJ1-1; no clear D. The V gene's germline CDR1 is SQVTM and CDR2 ANQGSEA. Between the trimmed V and J ends, which lost 7 bases and 5 bases, there was a span of 14 bases. The CDR3 has 12 amino acids. The CDR3 nucleotides are TGCAGCGCCGTAGATTTGGATACTGAAGCTTTCTTT. Protein product: CSAVDLDTEAFF.

The chain couples TRBV3-1 to TRBJ2-1; maybe TRBD2 (5 bases). With 2 bases removed from V and 9 bases from J, the gap between germline ends came to 8 bases. The germline gives CDR1 LGHDT, CDR2 YNNKEL (reference sequence). The CDR3 has 12 residues. Here the CDR3 DNA reads TGTGCCAGCAGCCAATTCGGAGGTGAGCAGTTCTTC. It encodes CASSQFGGEQFF.

The chain has TRBV29-1 and TRBJ2-3; D may be TRBD1 (6 bases). The CDR3 is 13 residues long. V was cut by 6 bases and J by 2 bases, with 12 bases left in between. Germline values: CDR1 SQVTM, CDR2 ANQGSEA. This CDR3 reads CSVETGFTDTQYF. In DNA form, the CDR3 reads TGCAGCGTGGAGACAGGTTTCACAGATACGCAGTATTTT.

V is TRBV7-9 and J is TRBJ1-2, with D maybe TRBD1 (6 bases). This CDR3 has 14 residues. CDR1 and CDR2 (germline): SEHNR, FQNEAQ (reference sequence). The germline V and J ends were trimmed by 4 bases and 0 bases, with 9 bases remaining between them. CDR3 nucleotides: TGTGCCAGCAGCTCACAGGGCCCTAACTATGGCTACACCTTC. Translating gives CASSSQGPNYGYTF.

The rearrangement joins TRBV30 to TRBJ1-1, with D possibly matching TRBD1 (5 bases). The CDR3 extends over 15 amino acids. V was pared by 5 bases and J by 1 base, with 17 bases between. The V gene's germline CDR1 is GTSNPN and CDR2 SVGIG (reference sequence). CDR3 DNA: TGTGCCTGGGCCGTAAGGGGTCCTTGGAACACTGAAGCTTTCTTT. The encoded protein is CAWAVRGPWNTEAFF. Based on the CDR3 plus reference TRBV30 and TRBJ1-1, the full variable domain is SQTIHQWPATLVQPVGSPLSLECTVEGTSNPNLYWYRQAAGRGLQLLFYSVGIGQISSEVPQNLSASRPQDRQFILSSKKLLLSDSGFYLCAWAVRGPWNTEAFFGQGTRLTVV.